The 27 T cell receptor beta chains in this list originate from one sample, sequenced in a study of CD8+ T cells in alopecia areata. Sequencing used cDNA as its template, made by extracting RNA and reverse transcribing it. Some clones are missing from TCRdb's copy, which holds only in-frame ones; the method was immunoSEQ multiplex PCR. The sample lists approximately 89,000 clones; roughly 47% were seen once. The sample consisted of CD4+ T cells sorted from blood. The receptors come from a human donor with alopecia areata.

The CDR3 DNA sequence: TGTGCCAGCAGCCTCCTAATCGGGAACAACTACGAGCAGTACTTC. Translated: CASSLLIGNNYEQYF. This chain joins TRBV5-6 and TRBJ2-7; perhaps TRBD2 as D (5 bases). CDR1 is SGHDT, CDR2 YYEEEE, per germline. This CDR3 has 15 residues. V lost 4 bases to trimming and J lost 3 bases, with 17 bases between them.

This clone was detected only a few times. The chain combines TRBV18 with TRBJ2-7, with D tentatively TRBD2 (5 bases). Germline V CDR1 and CDR2: KGHSH, LQKENI. The V end was cut by 5 bases, the J end by 2 bases, with 16 bases between. There are 15 residues in the CDR3. CDR3 protein: CASSMWRAPTYEQYF. The CDR3, as DNA: TGTGCCAGCTCAATGTGGCGGGCCCCAACCTACGAGCAGTACTTC.

The chain couples TRBV30 to TRBJ1-5; 9 bases map to TRBD1. Per the germline V gene, CDR1 is GTSNPN and CDR2 is SVGIG (reference sequence). The J segment lost 5 bases and the V segment lost 2 bases, leaving 4 bases of the junction unmatched. CDR3 length: 14 amino acids. The CDR3, as DNA: TGTGCCTGGAGTTGGACAGGGGATGATCAGCCCCAGCATTTT. Amino acids: CAWSWTGDDQPQHF.

The rearrangement links TRBV7-9 to TRBJ2-1; 7 bases match TRBD2. Germline V lookup: CDR1 SEHNR, CDR2 FQNEAQ (reference sequence). V was pared by 5 bases and J by 3 bases, with 10 bases of the junction left unmatched. This CDR3 is built from 16 residues. CDR3 bases: TGTGCCAGCAGCCTCTCGCTAGCGGCCGTCTACAATGAGCAGTTCTTC. It specifies CASSLSLAAVYNEQFF.

This clone has only a few counts. V usage is TRBV5-4 and J usage is TRBJ2-5, with 7 bases identical to TRBD1. The germline gives CDR1 SGHNT, CDR2 YYREEE (reference sequence). The length of the CDR3 is 14 residues. Losses at the gene ends were 4 bases for V and 1 base for J; bases not matched to a gene: 4. CDR3 in DNA: TGTGCCAGCAGCCCAGGGACAGTCCAAGAGACCCAGTACTTC. This gives the protein CASSPGTVQETQYF. The full variable domain, with the rest looked up from reference TRBV5-4 and TRBJ2-5, is ETGVTQSPTHLIKTRGQQVTLRCSSQSGHNTVSWYQQALGQGPQFIFQYYREEENGRGNFPPRFSGLQFPNYSSELNVNALELDDSALYLCASSPGTVQETQYFGPGTRLLVL.

The genes are TRBV7-9 and TRBJ2-3; D unclear. V was shortened by 4 bases and J by 3 bases, with 11 bases between the two germline ends. The CDR3 runs 14 residues. Germline values: CDR1 SEHNR, CDR2 FQNEAQ (reference sequence). CDR3 sequence (DNA): TGTGCCAGCAGCTCCTCATCATCTACAGATACGCAGTATTTT. Protein: CASSSSSSTDTQYF.

This clone has more than one count but fewer than ten. This sequence joins TRBV5-4 and TRBJ2-3, with 15 positions matching TRBD2. V dropped 4 bases and J dropped 2; count of bases not matched to a gene: 5. Per the germline V gene, CDR1 is SGHNT and CDR2 is YYREEE (reference sequence). There are 17 residues in the CDR3. CDR3 coding DNA: TGTGCCAGCAGCCCCCGGACTAGCGGGAGGGTCACAGATACGCAGTATTTT. The encoded protein is CASSPRTSGRVTDTQYF.

This chain links TRBV29-1 with TRBJ1-1; TRBD1 is a possible D gene (6 bases). Germline V gives CDR1 SQVTM, CDR2 ANQGSEA. This CDR3 has 13 residues. Between the trimmed V and J ends, which lost 6 bases and 1 base, there was a span of 12 bases. CDR3 sequence reads: CSVEQGANTEAFF. Here the CDR3 DNA reads TGCAGCGTAGAACAGGGAGCGAACACTGAAGCTTTCTTT.

J is TRBJ2-6 and V is TRBV30, with D possibly TRBD1 on 7 matching bases. V was clipped by 0 bases and J by 0 bases, with 18 bases between them. The CDR3 runs to 19 residues. Germline values: CDR1 GTSNPN, CDR2 SVGIG (reference sequence). The CDR3 sequence is CAWSVFQGDLFSGANVLTF. The CDR3, as DNA: TGTGCCTGGAGTGTCTTTCAGGGGGACTTATTCTCTGGGGCCAACGTCCTGACTTTC.

The chain is built from TRBV4-1 and TRBJ1-6; D unresolved. Between the trimmed V and J ends, which lost 3 bases and 5 bases, there was a span of 8 bases. The CDR3 runs to 14 residues. The germline V gene has CDR1 MGHRA and CDR2 YSYEKL. As DNA, the CDR3 is TGCGCCAGCAGCCAGGACCCGGATAATTCACCCCTCCACTTT. Translation: CASSQDPDNSPLHF.

The J gene is TRBJ2-7, the V gene TRBV5-1; D is uncertain. The CDR3 covers 14 residues. Germline lookup yields CDR1 SGHRS and CDR2 YFSETQ. The germline V and J ends were trimmed by 2 bases and 0 bases, with 9 bases remaining between them. For the CDR3, the DNA is TGCGCCAGCAGCTTTGACCCCCCCTCCTACGAGCAGTACTTC. It translates to CASSFDPPSYEQYF.

This clone was seen a handful of times. The chain links TRBV28 to TRBJ2-1; TRBD2 matches at 7 bases. Looked up from germline, CDR1 is MDHEN and CDR2 is SYDVKM. The V segment lost 7 bases and the J segment 6 bases; nucleotides outside the gene matches: 15. This CDR3 is 16 amino acids long. CDR3 loop: CASIQGGSFLTNEQFF. DNA of the CDR3: TGTGCCAGCATCCAAGGCGGGAGCTTTCTTACCAATGAGCAGTTCTTC.

This clone appeared a single time. The chain has TRBV30 and TRBJ1-1, with a weak D call TRBD1 (5 bases). Germline assignment: CDR1 GTSNPN and CDR2 SVGIG (reference sequence). The CDR3 has 15 residues. V lost 1 base, J lost 2 bases, and 14 bases lay in between. The CDR3 protein is CAWSDPRWGNTEAFF. The CDR3 nucleotides are TGTGCCTGGAGTGATCCCCGGTGGGGCAACACTGAAGCTTTCTTT.

The rearrangement uses TRBV5-4 and TRBJ2-2; 9 nucleotides line up with TRBD1. Germline V gives CDR1 SGHNT, CDR2 YYREEE (reference sequence). With V trimmed by 0 bases and J by 4 bases, 1 base remained unmatched. The CDR3 has 15 residues. This CDR3 is CASSLGDRVTGELFF. DNA for the CDR3: TGTGCCAGCAGCTTGGGGGACAGGGTCACCGGGGAGCTGTTTTTT.

This clone showed up just a few times. V usage is TRBV29-1 and J usage is TRBJ1-2, with 9 bases identical to TRBD1. The CDR3 loop spans 13 amino acids. In germline, CDR1 is SQVTM, CDR2 ANQGSEA. V lost 5 bases, J lost 4 bases, and 5 bases stayed unmatched. Here the CDR3 reads CSVTGTGIYGYTF. As DNA, the CDR3 is TGCAGCGTTACCGGGACAGGGATCTATGGCTACACCTTC.

V is TRBV19 and J is TRBJ1-1; D is ambiguous. This CDR3 is built from 13 residues. Per the germline V gene, CDR1 is LNHDA and CDR2 is SQIVND (reference sequence). Trimming shortened V by 4 bases and J by 2 bases, and 8 bases separated the two germline ends. The CDR3 sequence: CASSTSENTEAFF. For the CDR3, the DNA is TGTGCCAGTAGTACCAGTGAAAACACTGAAGCTTTCTTT.

This chain uses TRBV5-1 with TRBJ1-5; tentatively, D is TRBD1 (6 bases). The CDR3 has 15 amino acids. Germline V gene sequence: CDR1 SGHRS, CDR2 YFSETQ. Trimming stripped 4 bases from V and 9 bases from J, with 20 bases between. The chain's CDR3 is CASSERTGSVWPQHF. CDR3 sequence (DNA): TGCGCCAGCAGCGAACGAACAGGGTCGGTTTGGCCCCAGCATTTT.

Of note for this clone: This sample includes further DNA sequences coding for the same CDR3. The chain has TRBV29-1 and TRBJ1-2; D is undetermined. Trimming removed 3 bases at V and 11 bases at J, with 7 bases between. The CDR3 has 9 amino acids. Germline CDR1 SQVTM, CDR2 ANQGSEA. As DNA, the CDR3 is TGCAGCGTTGAGTTCGGATACACCTTC. Protein product: CSVEFGYTF.

The chain carries TRBV29-1 and TRBJ1-1; weak D call: TRBD1 (6 bases). V shed 4 bases and J shed 10 bases, with 13 bases lying between them. Germline V lookup: CDR1 SQVTM, CDR2 ANQGSEA. The CDR3 consists of 11 residues. CDR3 protein: CSVAEGGRAFF. In DNA, the CDR3 is TGCAGCGTTGCTGAGGGGGGAAGAGCTTTCTTT.

This clone appeared a few times. This rearrangement joins TRBV29-1 to TRBJ2-1; D is possibly TRBD2 (5 bases). V dropped 7 bases and J dropped 2 bases, with 15 bases sitting between them. Germline V lookup: CDR1 SQVTM, CDR2 ANQGSEA. This CDR3 contains 14 residues. In DNA form, the CDR3 reads TGCAGCGCGAACCAACTAGGAGCCTACAATGAGCAGTTCTTC. Its protein product is CSANQLGAYNEQFF.

This clone was detected only a few times. The rearrangement uses TRBV19 and TRBJ2-1; possibly TRBD1 for D (6 bases). CDR3 size: 13 residues. From germline, CDR1 is LNHDA and CDR2 SQIVND (reference sequence). V lost 3 bases and J lost 8, with 11 bases in between. CDR3: CASSMTGPYEQFF. CDR3 bases: TGTGCCAGTAGTATGACAGGTCCATATGAGCAGTTCTTC.

This rearrangement joins TRBV4-3 to TRBJ2-2; D perhaps matches TRBD2 (5 bases). Trimming removed 1 base from V and 7 bases from J, with 13 bases in between. CDR1 and CDR2 from the germline V gene are LGHNA and YSLEER. The CDR3 is made up of 15 amino acids. The CDR3 sequence: CASSQGGTGIGELFF. CDR3 bases: TGCGCCAGCAGCCAAGGTGGTACGGGAATCGGGGAGCTGTTTTTT.

The rearrangement joins TRBV30 to TRBJ2-1; 8 bases map to TRBD1. Looked up from germline, CDR1 is GTSNPN and CDR2 is SVGIG (reference sequence). This CDR3 contains 13 residues. V gave up 5 bases and J gave up 7 bases; unmatched junction bases: 7. The DNA of the CDR3 is TGTGCCTGGGGACAGGGTTTCGGGAATGAGCAGTTCTTC. Translation gives CAWGQGFGNEQFF.

This clone was counted between two and nine times. This chain links TRBV23-1 with TRBJ1-2; a possible D gene is TRBD1 (5 bases). TRBV23-1 carries the ORF label, with uncertain function. V was trimmed by 2 bases and J by 4 bases, leaving 14 bases between them. CDR3 length: 15 amino acids. In DNA, the CDR3 is TGCGCCAGCAGTCAACCCATTCCGGACATCTATGGCTACACCTTC. This encodes CASSQPIPDIYGYTF.

This chain links TRBV29-1 with TRBJ2-7; D unresolved. V lost 5 bases and J lost 2, with 4 bases in between. CDR3 length equals 10 residues. Germline assignment: CDR1 SQVTM and CDR2 ANQGSEA. In DNA, the CDR3 is TGCAGCGTTTTTCCCTACGAGCAGTACTTC. It codes for CSVFPYEQYF.

The gene calls are TRBV29-1 and TRBJ1-1; D not resolved. V was pared by 4 bases and J by 2 bases, with 2 bases between. Germline-derived CDR1 and CDR2 are SQVTM and ANQGSEA. The CDR3 totals 10 residues. The CDR3 loop reads CSVANTEAFF. The CDR3 coding sequence is TGCAGCGTTGCAAACACTGAAGCTTTCTTT.

The chain is built from TRBV29-1 and TRBJ2-1; D is possibly TRBD1 (6 bases). The CDR3 is 13 residues long. The V end was cut by 6 bases, the J end by 9 bases, with 18 bases between. The germline gives CDR1 SQVTM, CDR2 ANQGSEA. The CDR3 loop is CSVGTLERGEQFF. CDR3 DNA sequence: TGCAGCGTCGGGACACTGGAGAGAGGTGAGCAGTTCTTC.